Detailed here is one T cell receptor beta chain. Its antigen is still unknown. The data originate from a study of cytomegalovirus exposure and HLA in healthy donors. The PCR employed 60 Vbeta primers together with 13 Jbeta primers. TCRdb's table, derived via immunoSEQ multiplex PCR, lists solely in-frame clones and lacks some. Of some 180,000 clones in the sample, about 88% were seen once. Broader study findings: When a later analysis was performed, an Asian-associated ancestry cluster reportedly had fewer N-insertions than the roughly 630-donor mean.

Despite likely unrecorded immune exposures, the donors were nominally healthy at the time of sampling. Per the germline V gene, CDR1 is SGHVS and CDR2 is FQNEAQ. This CDR3 comprises 12 residues. The ends were cut back, 6 bases at V and 7 bases at J, with 9 bases in the middle. Sequenced material: PBMCs. The clonotype comes from a man aged 25-45 years in good health and CMV-seropositive. The chain uses TRBV7-8 and TRBJ2-2; a weak D match, TRBD2 (5 bases). As DNA, the CDR3 is TGTGCCAGCAGTCGAGGGAACGGGGAGCTGTTTTTT. Amino acid sequence: CASSRGNGELFF.